This TCR beta chain was retrieved from a study of T cells in Graves' hyperthyroidism and ophthalmopathy. Whole-study results and caveats: Clonotypes that were expanded in thyroid above 0.001 mostly appeared in blood too.

Per germline, CDR1 PRHDT and CDR2 FYEKMQ (reference sequence). The CDR3 runs 17 residues. Regions amplified from RNA transcripts were the TCR beta CDR3 regions. HTBI primers were the set used in a first-round RT-PCR of the TCR CDR3. TCRdb re-derived calls from the multiplex PCR reads in MiXCR, one entry per CDR3 protein. The sample contains approximately 620,000 distinct CDR3 sequences, roughly 14% of which appear only once. Each patient was aged 18 to 65 and had newly diagnosed hyperthyroidism of under 2 months' duration. Thyroid ultrasound and orbital computed tomography, with clinical symptoms and serum thyroxine and TRAb, informed diagnoses. The blood sample predates any ophthalmopathy symptoms, coming from first hyperthyroidism diagnosis. To note about this clonotype: The antigen remains unidentified. Relative to the germline gene, one junction end is altered; a read error may explain this.

The sequenced sample consisted of blood. V gene TRBV13 combines with J gene TRBJ2-5; 8 bases agree with TRBD1. The receptor's source is a woman aged 25 to 39 with Graves' hyperthyroidism that later progressed to Graves' ophthalmopathy. The CDR3 nucleotides are TGTGCCAGCAGCTTAGGCCCACCGGACAGGGAACAAGAGACCCAGCACTTC. Encoded protein: CASSLGPPDREQETQHF.